The clone carrying this T cell receptor (beta chain) was recorded many times. At one end the junction does not follow the germline gene, possibly because of a read error. These data come from a study of response to subunit inactivated influenza vaccine. TCRdb re-derived calls from the RT-PCR reads in MiXCR, one entry per CDR3 protein. There are around 500,000 distinct CDR3 sequences in the sample; approximately 11% occur only once, and about 12% lies in the top ten. The CDR3 totals 14 residues. The germline V gene encodes CDR1 SGHRS and CDR2 YFSETQ. The chain joins TRBV5-1 to TRBJ2-3; no definite D call. The source was PBMCs from blood, collected about 40 days after vaccination. The receptor comes from a man aged 50-60 years who received an inactivated influenza vaccine. The CDR3 region has the DNA TGTGCCAGCAGCTTAGGCGGTAGCACAGATACGCAGTATTTT. Translated: CASSLGGSTDTQYF.